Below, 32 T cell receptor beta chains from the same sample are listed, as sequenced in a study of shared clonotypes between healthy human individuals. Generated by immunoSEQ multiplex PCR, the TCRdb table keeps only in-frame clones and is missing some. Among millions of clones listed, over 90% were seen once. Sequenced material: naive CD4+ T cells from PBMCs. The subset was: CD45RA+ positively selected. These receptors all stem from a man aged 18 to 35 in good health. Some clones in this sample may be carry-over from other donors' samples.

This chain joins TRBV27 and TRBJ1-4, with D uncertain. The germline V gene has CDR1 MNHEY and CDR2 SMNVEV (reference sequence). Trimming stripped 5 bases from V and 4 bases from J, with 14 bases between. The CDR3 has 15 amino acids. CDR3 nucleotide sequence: TGTGCCAGCAGTCCCCTGGCGTCTTATAATGAAAAACTGTTTTTT. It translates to CASSPLASYNEKLFF. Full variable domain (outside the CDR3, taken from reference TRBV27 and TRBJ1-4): EAQVTQNPRYLITVTGKKLTVTCSQNMNHEYMSWYRQDPGLGLRQIYYSMNVEVTDKGDVPEGYKVSRKEKRNFPLILESPSPNQTSLYFCASSPLASYNEKLFFGSGTQLSVL.

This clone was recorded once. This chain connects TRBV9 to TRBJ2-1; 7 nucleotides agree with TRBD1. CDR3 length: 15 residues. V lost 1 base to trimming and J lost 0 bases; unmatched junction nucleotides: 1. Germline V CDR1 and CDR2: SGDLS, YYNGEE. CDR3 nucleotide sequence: TGTGCCAGCAGCGTACAGGGGGTCTCCTACAATGAGCAGTTCTTC. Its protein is CASSVQGVSYNEQFF. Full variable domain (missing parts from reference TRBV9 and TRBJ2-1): DSGVTQTPKHLITATGQRVTLRCSPRSGDLSVYWYQQSLDQGLQFLIQYYNGEERAKGNILERFSAQQFPDLHSELNLSSLELGDSALYFCASSVQGVSYNEQFFGPGTRLTVL.

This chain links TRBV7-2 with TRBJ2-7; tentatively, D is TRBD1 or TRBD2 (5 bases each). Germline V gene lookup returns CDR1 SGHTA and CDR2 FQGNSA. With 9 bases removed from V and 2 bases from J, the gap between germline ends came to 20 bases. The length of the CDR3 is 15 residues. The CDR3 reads CASSIAGTSPYEQYF. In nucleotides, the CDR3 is TGTGCCAGTAGTATCGCCGGGACCTCTCCCTACGAGCAGTACTTC. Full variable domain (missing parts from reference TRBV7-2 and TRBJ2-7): GAGVSQSPSNKVTEKGKDVELRCDPISGHTALYWYRQSLGQGLEFLIYFQGNSAPDKSGLPSDRFSAERTGGSVSTLTIQRTQQEDSAVYLCASSIAGTSPYEQYFGPGTRLTVT.

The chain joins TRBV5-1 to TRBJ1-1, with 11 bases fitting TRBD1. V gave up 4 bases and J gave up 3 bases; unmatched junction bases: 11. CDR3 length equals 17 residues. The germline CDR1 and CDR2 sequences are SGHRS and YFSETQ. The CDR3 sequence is CASSTFRTGGAYTEAFF. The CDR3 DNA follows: TGCGCCAGCAGCACTTTCAGGACAGGGGGCGCCTACACTGAAGCTTTCTTT.

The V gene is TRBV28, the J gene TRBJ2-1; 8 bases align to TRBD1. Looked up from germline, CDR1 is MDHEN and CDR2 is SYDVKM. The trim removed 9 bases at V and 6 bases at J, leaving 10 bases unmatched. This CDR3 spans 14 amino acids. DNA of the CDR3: TGTGCCAGTACCGGGACAGGAGGGGTCAATGAGCAGTTCTTC. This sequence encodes CASTGTGGVNEQFF.

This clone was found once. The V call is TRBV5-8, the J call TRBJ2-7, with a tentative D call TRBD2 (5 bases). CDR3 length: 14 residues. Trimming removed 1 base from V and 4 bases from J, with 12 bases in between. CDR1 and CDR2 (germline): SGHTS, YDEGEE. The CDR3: CASSLRGFLYEQYF. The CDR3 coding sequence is TGTGCCAGCAGCTTGCGGGGTTTTTTGTACGAGCAGTACTTC.

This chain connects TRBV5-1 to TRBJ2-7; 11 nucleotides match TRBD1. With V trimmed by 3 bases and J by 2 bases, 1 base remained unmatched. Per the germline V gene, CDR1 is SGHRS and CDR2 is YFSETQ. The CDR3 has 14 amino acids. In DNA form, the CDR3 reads TGCGCCAGCAGCTCGGACAGGGGGCCCTACGAGCAGTACTTC. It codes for CASSSDRGPYEQYF.

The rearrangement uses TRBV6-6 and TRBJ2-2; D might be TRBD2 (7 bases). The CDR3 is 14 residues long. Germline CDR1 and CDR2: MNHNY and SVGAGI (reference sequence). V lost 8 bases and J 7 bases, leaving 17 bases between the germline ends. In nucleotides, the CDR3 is TGTGCCAGCGATCGACCGGGGGGCGGCGGGGAGCTGTTTTTT. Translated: CASDRPGGGGELFF.

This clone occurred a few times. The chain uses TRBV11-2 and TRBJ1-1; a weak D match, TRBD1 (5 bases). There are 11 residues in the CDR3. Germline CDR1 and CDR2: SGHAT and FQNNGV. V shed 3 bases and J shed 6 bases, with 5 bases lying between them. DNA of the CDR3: TGTGCCAGCAGCTTGACAGCTGAAGCTTTCTTT. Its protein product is CASSLTAEAFF.

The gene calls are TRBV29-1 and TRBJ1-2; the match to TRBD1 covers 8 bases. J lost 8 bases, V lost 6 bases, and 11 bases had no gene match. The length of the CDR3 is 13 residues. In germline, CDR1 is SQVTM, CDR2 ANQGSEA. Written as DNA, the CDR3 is TGCAGCGTCCAGACAGGGGACACGGGGGGCTACACCTTC. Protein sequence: CSVQTGDTGGYTF. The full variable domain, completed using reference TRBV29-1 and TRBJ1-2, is SAVISQKPSRDICQRGTSLTIQCQVDSQVTMMFWYRQQPGQSLTLIATANQGSEATYESGFVIDKFPISRPNLTFSTLTVSNMSPEDSSIYLCSVQTGDTGGYTFGSGTRLTVV.

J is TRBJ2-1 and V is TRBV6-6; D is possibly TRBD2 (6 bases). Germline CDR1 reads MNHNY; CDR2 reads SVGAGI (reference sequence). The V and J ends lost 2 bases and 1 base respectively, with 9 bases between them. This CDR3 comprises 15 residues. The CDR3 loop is CASSYGGKSYNEQFF. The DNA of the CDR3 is TGTGCCAGCAGTTACGGCGGGAAGTCCTACAATGAGCAGTTCTTC.

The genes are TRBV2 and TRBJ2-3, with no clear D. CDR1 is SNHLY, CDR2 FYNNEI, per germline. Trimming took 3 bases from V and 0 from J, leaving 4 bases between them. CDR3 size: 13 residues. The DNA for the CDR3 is TGTGCCAGCAGTGACAGGAGCACAGATACGCAGTATTTT. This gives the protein CASSDRSTDTQYF. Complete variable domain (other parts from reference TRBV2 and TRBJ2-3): EPEVTQTPSHQVTQMGQEVILRCVPISNHLYFYWYRQILGQKVEFLVSFYNNEISEKSEIFDDQFSVERPDGSNFTLKIRSTKLEDSAMYFCASSDRSTDTQYFGPGTRLTVL.

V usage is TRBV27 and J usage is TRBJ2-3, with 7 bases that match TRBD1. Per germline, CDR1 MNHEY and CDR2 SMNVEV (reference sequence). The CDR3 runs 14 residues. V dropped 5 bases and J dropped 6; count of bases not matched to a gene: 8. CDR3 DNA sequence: TGTGCCAGCAGTAACAGGGGTCGTGTGGATACGCAGTATTTT. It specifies CASSNRGRVDTQYF.

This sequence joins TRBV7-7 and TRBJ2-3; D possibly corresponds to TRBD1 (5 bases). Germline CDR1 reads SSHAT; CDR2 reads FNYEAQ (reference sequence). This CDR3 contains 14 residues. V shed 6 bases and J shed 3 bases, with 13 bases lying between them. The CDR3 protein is CASRPIGDTDTQYF. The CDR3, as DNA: TGTGCCAGCAGACCCATAGGGGATACAGATACGCAGTATTTT.

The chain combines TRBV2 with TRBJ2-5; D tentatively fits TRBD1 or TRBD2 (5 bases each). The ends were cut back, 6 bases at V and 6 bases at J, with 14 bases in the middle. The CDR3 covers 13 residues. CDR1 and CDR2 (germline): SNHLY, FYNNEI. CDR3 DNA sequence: TGTGCCAGCAGCCCGGGACCCCAGAAGACCCAGTACTTC. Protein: CASSPGPQKTQYF.

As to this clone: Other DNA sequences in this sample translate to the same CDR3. CDR3 residues: CASSPQGGTDTQYF. DNA for the CDR3: TGTGCCAGCTCACCTCAAGGAGGCACAGATACGCAGTATTTT. J is TRBJ2-3 and V is TRBV18; D not resolved. The CDR3 spans 14 residues. Germline V gives CDR1 KGHSH, CDR2 LQKENI. V shed 3 bases and J shed 1 base, with 8 bases lying between them.

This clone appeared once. CDR3 sequence: CASSIGRNSNQPQHF. As DNA, the CDR3 is TGTGCCAGTAGTATTGGAAGAAATAGCAATCAGCCCCAGCATTTT. The gene calls are TRBV19 and TRBJ1-5; the D is unclear. Germline lookup yields CDR1 LNHDA and CDR2 SQIVND (reference sequence). The CDR3 sequence is 15 residues long. V lost 3 bases to trimming and J lost 0 bases, with 9 bases between them.

CDR3 sequence reads: CASSLKVSRGLIGYTF. CDR3 sequence (DNA): TGTGCCAGCAGTTTAAAGGTGTCCAGGGGGCTTATTGGCTACACCTTC. The gene calls are TRBV28 and TRBJ1-2; 8 bases align to TRBD1. V lost 2 bases to trimming and J lost 7 bases; unmatched junction nucleotides: 12. This CDR3 contains 16 residues. CDR1 is MDHEN, CDR2 SYDVKM, per germline.

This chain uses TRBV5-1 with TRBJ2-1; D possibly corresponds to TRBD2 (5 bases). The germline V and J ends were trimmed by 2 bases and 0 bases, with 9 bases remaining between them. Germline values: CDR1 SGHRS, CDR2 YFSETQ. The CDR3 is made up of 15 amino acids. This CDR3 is CASSFDYSSYNEQFF. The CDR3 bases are TGCGCCAGCAGCTTCGACTACAGCTCCTACAATGAGCAGTTCTTC.

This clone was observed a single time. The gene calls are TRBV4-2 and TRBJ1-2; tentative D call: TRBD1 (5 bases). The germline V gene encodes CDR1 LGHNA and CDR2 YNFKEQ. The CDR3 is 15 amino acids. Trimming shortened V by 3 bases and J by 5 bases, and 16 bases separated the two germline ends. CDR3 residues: CASSHAPRVEYGYTF. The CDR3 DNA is TGTGCCAGCAGCCATGCCCCCAGGGTTGAATATGGCTACACCTTC.

The CDR3 DNA is TGTGCCAGCAGTGAGACTAGCGGGAGCTCCTACAATGAGCAGTTCTTC. This sequence encodes CASSETSGSSYNEQFF. The J gene is TRBJ2-1, the V gene TRBV25-1; TRBD2 matches at 12 bases. This CDR3 comprises 16 residues. CDR1 and CDR2 (germline): MGHDK, SYGVNS. The junction had 0 bases not matched to a gene; V was cut back by 3 bases and J by 0 bases.

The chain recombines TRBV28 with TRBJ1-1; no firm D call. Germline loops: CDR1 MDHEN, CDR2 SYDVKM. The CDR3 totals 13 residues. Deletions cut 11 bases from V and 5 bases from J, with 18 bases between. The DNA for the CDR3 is TGTGCCGGACTCGGTCGGGGAAAAACTGAAGCTTTCTTT. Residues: CAGLGRGKTEAFF.

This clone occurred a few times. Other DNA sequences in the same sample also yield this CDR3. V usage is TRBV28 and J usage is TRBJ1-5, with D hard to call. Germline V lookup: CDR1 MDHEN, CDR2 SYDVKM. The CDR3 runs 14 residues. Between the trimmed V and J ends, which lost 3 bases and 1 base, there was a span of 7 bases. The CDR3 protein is CASSLEGSNQPQHF. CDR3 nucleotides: TGTGCCAGCAGTTTGGAGGGAAGCAATCAGCCCCAGCATTTT. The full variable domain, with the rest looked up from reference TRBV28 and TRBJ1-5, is DVKVTQSSRYLVKRTGEKVFLECVQDMDHENMFWYRQDPGLGLRLIYFSYDVKMKEKGDIPEGYSVSREKKERFSLILESASTNQTSMYLCASSLEGSNQPQHFGDGTRLSIL.

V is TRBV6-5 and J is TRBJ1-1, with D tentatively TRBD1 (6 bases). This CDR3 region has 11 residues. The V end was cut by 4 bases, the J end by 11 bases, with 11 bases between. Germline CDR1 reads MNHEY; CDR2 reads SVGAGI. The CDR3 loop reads CASSSWGLAFF. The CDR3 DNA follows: TGTGCCAGCAGTTCCTGGGGGCTGGCTTTCTTT.

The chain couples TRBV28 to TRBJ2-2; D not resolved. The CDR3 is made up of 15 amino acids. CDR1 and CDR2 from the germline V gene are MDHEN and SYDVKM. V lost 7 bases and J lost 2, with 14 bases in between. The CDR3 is CASTPSGVNTGELFF. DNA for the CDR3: TGTGCCAGCACCCCATCAGGCGTTAACACCGGGGAGCTGTTTTTT.

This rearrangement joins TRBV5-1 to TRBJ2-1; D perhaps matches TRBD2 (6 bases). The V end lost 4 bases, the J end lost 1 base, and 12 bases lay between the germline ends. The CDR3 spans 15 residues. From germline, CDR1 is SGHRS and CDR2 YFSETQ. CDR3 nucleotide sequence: TGCGCCAGCAGCGCCACCGGGACTTCCTACAATGAGCAGTTCTTC. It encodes CASSATGTSYNEQFF.

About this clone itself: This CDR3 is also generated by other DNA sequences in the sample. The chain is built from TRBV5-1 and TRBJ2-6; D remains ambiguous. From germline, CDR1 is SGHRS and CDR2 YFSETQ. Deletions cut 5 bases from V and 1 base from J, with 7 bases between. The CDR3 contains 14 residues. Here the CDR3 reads CASSLGSGANVLTF. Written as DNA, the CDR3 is TGCGCCAGCAGTTTAGGGTCTGGGGCCAACGTCCTGACTTTC. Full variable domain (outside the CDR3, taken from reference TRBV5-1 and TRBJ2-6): KAGVTQTPRYLIKTRGQQVTLSCSPISGHRSVSWYQQTPGQGLQFLFEYFSETQRNKGNFPGRFSGRQFSNSRSEMNVSTLELGDSALYLCASSLGSGANVLTFGAGSRLTVL.

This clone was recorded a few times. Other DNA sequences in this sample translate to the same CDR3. The CDR3 nucleotides read TGTGCCAGTAGTATAGAGGGCAGGGGAAGTGAGCAGTACTTC. It codes for CASSIEGRGSEQYF. The chain links TRBV19 to TRBJ2-7; TRBD1 might be the D (6 bases). CDR1 and CDR2 (germline): LNHDA, SQIVND (reference sequence). Trimming took off 0 bases at V and 7 bases at J, with 13 bases between the two ends. The CDR3 runs to 14 residues.

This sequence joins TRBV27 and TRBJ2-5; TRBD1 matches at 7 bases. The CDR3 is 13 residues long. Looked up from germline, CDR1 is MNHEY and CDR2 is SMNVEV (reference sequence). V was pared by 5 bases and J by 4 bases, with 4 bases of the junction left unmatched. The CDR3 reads CASSPRQGETQYF. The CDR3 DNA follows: TGTGCCAGCAGTCCTCGACAGGGAGAGACCCAGTACTTC.

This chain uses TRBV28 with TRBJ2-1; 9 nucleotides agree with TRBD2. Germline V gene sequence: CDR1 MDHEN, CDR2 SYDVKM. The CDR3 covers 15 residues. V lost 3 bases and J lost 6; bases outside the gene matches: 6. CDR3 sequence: CASSLAGGPRNEQFF. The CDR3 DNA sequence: TGTGCCAGCAGTTTGGCGGGAGGGCCCCGCAATGAGCAGTTCTTC.

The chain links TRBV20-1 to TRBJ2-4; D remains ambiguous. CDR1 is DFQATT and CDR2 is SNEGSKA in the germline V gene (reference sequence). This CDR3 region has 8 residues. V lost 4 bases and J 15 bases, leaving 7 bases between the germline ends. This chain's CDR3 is CSANGGYF. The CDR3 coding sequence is TGCAGTGCTAATGGCGGGTACTTC.

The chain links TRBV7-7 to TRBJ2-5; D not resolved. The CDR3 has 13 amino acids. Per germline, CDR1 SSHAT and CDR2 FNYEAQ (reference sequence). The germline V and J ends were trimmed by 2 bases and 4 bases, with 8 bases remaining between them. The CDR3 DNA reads TGTGCCAGCAGCTTAAACCAGAGAGAGACCCAGTACTTC. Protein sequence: CASSLNQRETQYF.